These 30 T cell receptor beta chains were all obtained from the same sample, sequenced in a study of Ad26.COV2.S vaccination and SARS-CoV-2 variants. Treatment noted: some 19 received Ad26.COV2.S at low or high dose, single or two shots; roughly five received placebo; per-sample allocation not given. At day 63 after the first vaccine or placebo injection, samples were drawn. Assay used: immunoSEQ multiplex PCR; TCRdb lists only in-frame clones, some missing. Of fewer than 500,000 clones listed, over 75% are singletons. The sequencing here drew on peripheral blood, taken in a trial of Ad26.COV2.S vaccine versus placebo. The receptors shown here come from a person between 18 and 65 years old who received the Ad26.COV2.S COVID-19 vaccine or a placebo.

V usage is TRBV5-5 and J usage is TRBJ2-4; no clear D. CDR1 SGHKS and CDR2 YYEKEE come from the germline V gene (reference sequence). This CDR3 spans 13 amino acids. V was pared by 0 bases and J by 5 bases, with 6 bases between. The CDR3 sequence is CASSLDQENIQYF. In DNA form, the CDR3 reads TGTGCCAGCAGCTTGGACCAGGAAAACATTCAGTACTTC.

The rearrangement joins TRBV5-6 to TRBJ2-1, with D perhaps being TRBD1 or TRBD2 (5 bases each). This CDR3 has 13 residues. Per germline, CDR1 SGHDT and CDR2 YYEEEE. The V gene lost 4 bases and the J gene lost 4 bases, with 9 bases spanning the gap. CDR3 coding DNA: TGTGCCAGCAGCCCGGGGCTATACAATGAGCAGTTCTTC. Residues: CASSPGLYNEQFF.

V and J are TRBV5-1 and TRBJ2-1, with TRBD2 matching over 8 bases. Looked up from germline, CDR1 is SGHRS and CDR2 is YFSETQ. After removal of 6 bases from V and 0 bases from J, the junction contained 8 bases not matched to a gene. The CDR3 is 16 residues long. The CDR3 is CASNPGSGSSYNEQFF. CDR3 sequence (DNA): TGCGCCAGCAACCCGGGCAGCGGGAGCTCCTACAATGAGCAGTTCTTC.

The V and J genes are TRBV7-9 and TRBJ1-4, with TRBD1 identical over 11 bases. After removal of 3 bases from V and 4 bases from J, the junction contained 1 base not matched to a gene. The length of the CDR3 is 15 residues. Per germline, CDR1 SEHNR and CDR2 FQNEAQ (reference sequence). The CDR3: CASSFGTGGNEKLFF. The DNA of the CDR3 is TGTGCCAGCAGCTTTGGGACAGGGGGTAATGAAAAACTGTTTTTT.

The J gene is TRBJ2-1, the V gene TRBV2, with unresolved D. Trimming took off 1 base at V and 8 bases at J, with 12 bases between the two ends. The length of the CDR3 is 14 residues. Germline V lookup: CDR1 SNHLY, CDR2 FYNNEI. The CDR3 loop is CASSEGINRDEQFF. CDR3 sequence (DNA): TGTGCCAGCAGTGAAGGAATTAATCGCGATGAGCAGTTCTTC.

This rearrangement joins TRBV7-8 to TRBJ2-1, with D possibly called TRBD1 or TRBD2 (5 bases each). CDR1 and CDR2 from the germline V gene are SGHVS and FQNEAQ. Trimming took off 5 bases at V and 6 bases at J, with 14 bases between the two ends. The CDR3 totals 14 residues. CDR3 protein: CASSPTPGPNEQFF. Written as DNA, the CDR3 is TGTGCCAGCAGCCCAACCCCGGGGCCCAATGAGCAGTTCTTC.

V gene TRBV28 combines with J gene TRBJ1-4, with D unclear. Trimming pared 5 bases from V and 8 bases from J, leaving 18 bases between. CDR1 and CDR2 from the germline V gene are MDHEN and SYDVKM. The CDR3 has 15 amino acids. CDR3 in amino acids: CASSRPVVAGEKLFF. In nucleotides, the CDR3 is TGTGCCAGCAGTCGACCCGTTGTGGCGGGCGAAAAACTGTTTTTT.

This chain connects TRBV6-6 to TRBJ1-1; tentatively, D is TRBD1 (5 bases). Trimming pared 4 bases from V and 5 bases from J, leaving 5 bases between. The CDR3 totals 11 residues. Per germline, CDR1 MNHNY and CDR2 SVGAGI (reference sequence). The CDR3 loop reads CASSWTTEAFF. The CDR3, as DNA: TGTGCCAGCAGTTGGACAACTGAAGCTTTCTTT.

This clone appeared a few times. The chain is built from TRBV7-9 and TRBJ2-2; D unresolved. V lost 4 bases and J lost 0, with 9 bases in between. Germline CDR1 is SEHNR and CDR2 is FQNEAQ (reference sequence). CDR3 size: 15 residues. The CDR3 region has the DNA TGTGCCAGCAGCTCCGACGGAACGAACACCGGGGAGCTGTTTTTT. This encodes CASSSDGTNTGELFF. The full variable domain, rest sourced from reference TRBV7-9 and TRBJ2-2, is DTGVSQNPRHKITKRGQNVTFRCDPISEHNRLYWYRQTLGQGPEFLTYFQNEAQLEKSRLLSDRFSAERPKGSFSTLEIQRTEQGDSAMYLCASSSDGTNTGELFFGEGSRLTVL.

The V call is TRBV20-1, the J call TRBJ1-1; D may be TRBD1 (6 bases). The V and J ends lost 3 bases and 4 bases respectively, with 18 bases between them. The CDR3 contains 15 residues. Per germline, CDR1 DFQATT and CDR2 SNEGSKA (reference sequence). CDR3 nucleotides: TGCAGTGCTAGTCGCAATTTACAGGGTCCCACTGAAGCTTTCTTT. Its protein is CSASRNLQGPTEAFF.

J is TRBJ2-2 and V is TRBV10-3; D tentatively fits TRBD1 or TRBD2 (6 bases each). The V end was cut by 3 bases, the J end by 7 bases, with 12 bases between. CDR3 length: 14 amino acids. CDR1 is ENHRY and CDR2 is SYGVKD in the germline V gene. The CDR3 loop is CAISDPGGGGELFF. The CDR3 coding sequence is TGTGCCATCAGTGACCCCGGGGGCGGCGGGGAGCTGTTTTTT.

The chain carries TRBV27 and TRBJ2-5, with D unclear. The CDR3 consists of 11 residues. With 10 bases removed from V and 4 bases from J, the gap between germline ends came to 10 bases. CDR1 and CDR2 (germline): MNHEY, SMNVEV (reference sequence). The CDR3 nucleotides are TGTGCCACCTCCATGGGAGAGACCCAGTACTTC. Encoded protein: CATSMGETQYF.

The chain is built from TRBV15 and TRBJ1-5; the match to TRBD1 covers 7 bases. Looked up from germline, CDR1 is LNHNV and CDR2 is YYDKDF (reference sequence). The CDR3 extends over 17 amino acids. The V gene end was trimmed by 0 bases and the J gene end by 2 bases; junction bases not matched to a gene: 7. The CDR3 sequence: CATSRDLGGSGNQPQHF. CDR3 bases: TGTGCCACCAGCAGAGATTTAGGGGGCTCTGGCAATCAGCCCCAGCATTTT. The full variable domain, completed using reference TRBV15 and TRBJ1-5, is DAMVIQNPRYQVTQFGKPVTLSCSQTLNHNVMYWYQQKSSQAPKLLFHYYDKDFNNEADTPDNFQSRRPNTSFCFLDIRSPGLGDTAMYLCATSRDLGGSGNQPQHFGDGTRLSIL.

The chain recombines TRBV6-5 with TRBJ2-7; 15 positions agree with TRBD2. The CDR3 extends over 15 amino acids. Germline V lookup: CDR1 MNHEY, CDR2 SVGAGI. V gave up 5 bases and J gave up 6 bases; unmatched junction bases: 5. This chain's CDR3 is CASSKGLAGGGEQYF. DNA of the CDR3: TGTGCCAGCAGTAAGGGACTAGCGGGAGGCGGCGAGCAGTACTTC.

V is TRBV28 and J is TRBJ1-2, with 10 bases matching TRBD1. V trimming: 2 bases; J trimming: 5 bases; junction bases outside the gene matches: 5. The germline gives CDR1 MDHEN, CDR2 SYDVKM. The CDR3 runs to 15 residues. The CDR3, as DNA: TGTGCCAGCAGTTTAGCCGGGACAGGGGATTATGGCTACACCTTC. This sequence encodes CASSLAGTGDYGYTF.

V and J are TRBV6-2 or TRBV6-3 and TRBJ1-5, with D possibly being TRBD1 (5 bases). The CDR3 sequence is 15 residues long. V dropped 0 bases and J dropped 2 bases, with 8 bases sitting between them. Germline CDR1 and CDR2: MNHEY and SVGEGT. CDR3 bases: TGTGCCAGCAGTTACTCCCAGGGAGGCAATCAGCCCCAGCATTTT. It translates to CASSYSQGGNQPQHF.

This sequence joins TRBV4-3 and TRBJ2-1; 7 bases match TRBD1. V lost 3 bases and J lost 5; bases outside the gene matches: 7. The CDR3 extends over 15 amino acids. Germline V lookup: CDR1 LGHNA, CDR2 YSLEER. As DNA, the CDR3 is TGCGCCAGCAGCCATCCCCCACAGGGGAACAATGAGCAGTTCTTC. Protein: CASSHPPQGNNEQFF.

CDR3 in DNA: TGTGCCAGCAGCGAGGGACTAGCGGGGTCCTACGAGCAGTACTTC. Translation gives CASSEGLAGSYEQYF. The rearrangement joins TRBV9 to TRBJ2-7; 13 bases align to TRBD2. V lost 3 bases and J lost 1; bases outside the gene matches: 1. CDR3 length: 15 residues. CDR1 and CDR2 (germline): SGDLS, YYNGEE. The full variable domain, rest sourced from reference TRBV9 and TRBJ2-7, is DSGVTQTPKHLITATGQRVTLRCSPRSGDLSVYWYQQSLDQGLQFLIQYYNGEERAKGNILERFSAQQFPDLHSELNLSSLELGDSALYFCASSEGLAGSYEQYFGPGTRLTVT.

V is TRBV2 and J is TRBJ1-6; D uncertain. Trimming stripped 7 bases from V and 10 bases from J, with 11 bases between. Germline V gene data show CDR1 as SNHLY and CDR2 as FYNNEI. The CDR3 sequence is 12 residues long. CDR3: CASNMQRSPLHF. DNA for the CDR3: TGTGCCAGCAATATGCAGAGGTCACCCCTCCACTTT.

The chain links TRBV30 to TRBJ2-2; 8 bases are a match to TRBD1. CDR3 length: 14 amino acids. V shed 6 bases and J 4 bases; nucleotides not matched to a gene: 7. Germline V lookup: CDR1 GTSNPN, CDR2 SVGIG (reference sequence). CDR3 sequence reads: CACSQGAITGELFF. The CDR3 coding sequence is TGTGCCTGTTCGCAGGGGGCAATCACCGGGGAGCTGTTTTTT.

This clone appeared a few times. The chain employs TRBV18 and TRBJ1-5; D gene uncertain. V lost 3 bases to trimming and J lost 2 bases, with 5 bases between them. Looked up from germline, CDR1 is KGHSH and CDR2 is LQKENI. The CDR3 is 13 residues long. CDR3 DNA sequence: TGTGCCAGCTCACCGGATGGCAATCAGCCCCAGCATTTT. Its translation: CASSPDGNQPQHF.

V usage is TRBV7-9 and J usage is TRBJ2-2; no reliable D call. The germline gives CDR1 SEHNR, CDR2 FQNEAQ (reference sequence). There are 16 residues in the CDR3. Between the trimmed V and J ends, which lost 5 bases and 3 bases, there was a span of 16 bases. This CDR3 reads CASSPYGQRDTGELFF. The CDR3 DNA follows: TGTGCCAGCAGCCCCTACGGCCAGCGCGACACCGGGGAGCTGTTTTTT.

The J gene is TRBJ2-5, the V gene TRBV30; no reliable D call. With 0 bases removed from V and 5 bases from J, the gap between germline ends came to 10 bases. CDR1 is GTSNPN and CDR2 is SVGIG in the germline V gene (reference sequence). The CDR3 has 13 residues. The CDR3 sequence is CAWSVRDGETQYF. CDR3 nucleotide sequence: TGTGCCTGGAGTGTACGAGACGGGGAGACCCAGTACTTC. The full variable domain, completed using reference TRBV30 and TRBJ2-5, is SQTIHQWPATLVQPVGSPLSLECTVEGTSNPNLYWYRQAAGRGLQLLFYSVGIGQISSEVPQNLSASRPQDRQFILSSKKLLLSDSGFYLCAWSVRDGETQYFGPGTRLLVL.

This clone came up once. The chain links TRBV28 to TRBJ2-7; 8 positions match TRBD2. CDR3 size: 15 residues. V was clipped by 5 bases and J by 6 bases; unmatched bases: 12. Germline assignment: CDR1 MDHEN and CDR2 SYDVKM. DNA of the CDR3: TGTGCCAGCAGTCCCAGATCCGGGACTAGTGTCGAGCAGTACTTC. The encoded protein is CASSPRSGTSVEQYF.

The rearrangement uses TRBV2 and TRBJ1-1; D is perhaps TRBD1 (5 bases). Looked up from germline, CDR1 is SNHLY and CDR2 is FYNNEI. This CDR3 is built from 14 residues. Trimming left V 7 bases short and J 10 bases short, with 22 bases between. The CDR3 sequence: CASKFREFGEGAFF. CDR3 nucleotide sequence: TGTGCCAGCAAGTTCAGGGAATTTGGTGAGGGAGCTTTCTTT.

This clone was detected once. This chain links TRBV11-2 with TRBJ2-7; no clear D. Trimming cost V 1 base and J 3 bases, with 19 bases left between them. This CDR3 is 17 amino acids long. Germline assignment: CDR1 SGHAT and CDR2 FQNNGV. The CDR3 reads CASSLAVLELPGYEQYF. CDR3 sequence (DNA): TGTGCCAGCAGCTTAGCAGTGTTGGAGCTCCCCGGCTACGAGCAGTACTTC.

The chain has TRBV6-5 and TRBJ1-2; D uncertain. The CDR3 is 14 residues long. Germline V gene sequence: CDR1 MNHEY, CDR2 SVGAGI. Trimming stripped 2 bases from V and 8 bases from J, with 15 bases between. CDR3 region: CASSYLTGSQGYTF. The CDR3 DNA reads TGTGCCAGCAGTTACCTGACTGGGAGTCAAGGCTACACCTTC.

This chain connects TRBV6-2 or TRBV6-3 to TRBJ1-5; D is unclear. Trimming left V 5 bases short and J 16 bases short, with 18 bases between. Germline values: CDR1 MNHEY, CDR2 SVGEGT. This CDR3 is built from 12 residues. CDR3 in amino acids: CASSPRLVQIHF. Written as DNA, the CDR3 is TGTGCCAGCAGTCCCCGACTGGTGCAAATTCATTTT.

The V gene is TRBV5-6, the J gene TRBJ1-3, with a possible D match to TRBD1 (6 bases). Germline CDR1 reads SGHDT; CDR2 reads YYEEEE. Trimming removed 3 bases from V and 2 bases from J, with 9 bases in between. The CDR3 extends over 14 amino acids. DNA of the CDR3: TGTGCCAGCAGCTACCGGACAGCTGGAAACACCATATATTTT. Amino acids: CASSYRTAGNTIYF.

The chain carries TRBV7-3 and TRBJ2-1; 9 bases are a match to TRBD1. CDR3 length equals 16 residues. After removal of 6 bases from V and 2 bases from J, the junction contained 8 bases not matched to a gene. Germline V lookup: CDR1 SGHTA, CDR2 FQGTGA. The CDR3 coding sequence is TGTGCCAGCAGTCAAGCCGGGACAGGGACCTACAATGAGCAGTTCTTC. Protein sequence: CASSQAGTGTYNEQFF.